This T cell receptor beta chain appears in the sequencing data of a study of CD4 T cells in relation to SARS-CoV-2 and coronaviruses. As for the study in general: Shared crossreactive spike epitopes were mapped to their HLA restriction. Study findings and constraints: Crossreactive clones expanded significantly less to SARS-CoV-2 than monoreactive clones. Each donor contributed either pre-pandemic or post-infection samples, not both.

Before the COVID-19 pandemic, during about 2011-2019, CD4+ T cells were taken from unexposed donors. Naive and memory CD4+ T cells were separated from cryopreserved PBMCs. A remark on this clone: Its antigen is as yet unknown.

The repertoire was sequenced with immunoSEQ multiplex PCR; TCRdb's copy has only in-frame clones and lacks some. The data show tens of thousands of clones, about 94% seen once. The sample taken for sequencing was naive CD4+ T cells from PBMCs. Subset: naive CD4+ T cells isolated by negative enrichment. The sequence was collected from a human donor in good health.

The CDR3 is CASSLERLADVELFF. Written as DNA, the CDR3 is TGTGCCAGCAGCTTAGAGAGACTAGCGGATGTAGAGCTGTTTTTT. The chain joins TRBV11-2 to TRBJ2-2, with 9 bases fitting TRBD2. The trim removed 0 bases at V and 11 bases at J, leaving 7 bases unmatched. This CDR3 has 15 residues. Germline-derived CDR1 and CDR2 are SGHAT and FQNNGV.